These T cell receptor beta chains were read from a single sample in a study of blood T cell repertoires in COVID-19. Using immunoSEQ multiplex PCR, the repertoire was profiled, and TCRdb retains in-frame clones only, with some absent. The sample carries 200,000 to 250,000 clones, 84% recorded once. The specimen was peripheral blood. The source of these receptors is a man aged 30 to 45 with active or convalescent COVID-19. CDR3s include the opening cysteine and the closing phenylalanine or tryptophan. The order of the fields is J gene, clone size, V gene, CDR3 protein. A row's size may be missing; if present it is once, few, many or a size class.

>TRBJ2-7|.|TRBV6-5
CASTNRATYEQYF
>TRBJ1-5|.|TRBV28
CASSLWDSSNQPQHF
>TRBJ2-7|.|TRBV28
CASSTGGPSYEQYF
>TRBJ2-3|.|TRBV7-3
CASSLTLGLADTQYF
>TRBJ2-3|.|TRBV19
CASSKWTGGTDTQYF
>TRBJ1-5|.|TRBV28
CASRPAASSNQPQHF
>TRBJ1-1|.|TRBV28
CASSSSTGLAEAFF
>TRBJ2-7|.|TRBV18
CASSPPARGLYEQYF
>TRBJ2-3|.|TRBV11-2
CASSKPGQGWADTQYF
>TRBJ1-1|.|TRBV29-1
CSVEGQLNTEAFF
>TRBJ1-2|.|TRBV5-1
CASSASGELGYTF
>TRBJ2-3|.|TRBV14
CASSQRIAGVTDTQYF
>TRBJ1-1|.|TRBV12-3/TRBV12-4
CASRQGGNTEAFF
>TRBJ1-2|.|TRBV7-2
CASSLNGGPTLGGYTF
>TRBJ2-3|.|TRBV27
CASSLPGGSADTQYF
>TRBJ2-5|.|TRBV11-2
CASSKGVETQYF
>TRBJ2-5|.|TRBV5-4
CASSFRPRLAGSGGRETQYF
>TRBJ2-2|once|TRBV4-2
CASSQGVSDTGELFF
>TRBJ1-2|.|TRBV28
CASSLYSTGRRDYGYTF
>TRBJ2-6|.|TRBV3-1/TRBV3-2
CASSHLGGLAGAGANVLTF
>TRBJ2-5|few|TRBV4-3
CASSQVRNRGETQYF
>TRBJ2-1|.|TRBV28
CASSETVSNEQFF
>TRBJ1-1|.|TRBV30
CAWRLGVEAFF
>TRBJ2-7|.|TRBV6-5
CASRGTAYEQYF
>TRBJ2-5|.|TRBV6-2/TRBV6-3
CASSYVGGASETQYF
>TRBJ1-2|.|TRBV27
CASSTWTGRLRGGYTF
>TRBJ2-7|.|TRBV2
CASSPSEQYF
>TRBJ1-3|.|TRBV28
CASSAPTGWSGNTIYF
>TRBJ1-5|.|TRBV2
CASSDFEEWGNQPQHF
>TRBJ2-7|many|TRBV6-5
CASTWRGGTGSEQYF
>TRBJ2-7|.|TRBV15
CATSRDLGDRASLFYEQYF
>TRBJ2-1|.|TRBV18
CASSPKQGHNEQFF
>TRBJ1-2|.|TRBV4-1
CASSQVAQDYGYTF
>TRBJ2-3|.|TRBV13
CASSLDRFTDTQYF
>TRBJ2-1|once|TRBV2
CASRAENLDYNEQFF
>TRBJ2-1|.|TRBV7-9
CASSLDGYNEQFF
>TRBJ2-1|few|TRBV2
CASKGTSGYNEQFF
>TRBJ1-3|.|TRBV18
CASSPLGDTGPGNTIYF
>TRBJ2-2|.|TRBV24-1
CATSDPRTGPSGELFF
>TRBJ2-5|.|TRBV7-8
CASSSGQEPQETQYF
>TRBJ2-7|.|TRBV6-5
CASSPRRDEQYF
>TRBJ1-5|.|TRBV5-3
CARSGLDRGQSNKQPQHF
>TRBJ1-5|.|TRBV27
CASSLSAGWNQPQHF
>TRBJ1-5|.|TRBV28
CASSHTAIRGSNQPQHF
>TRBJ2-2|.|TRBV5-1
CASSLGGQGGTGELFF
>TRBJ1-4|.|TRBV28
CASSFAGDEKLFF
>TRBJ1-1|.|TRBV4-3
CASSQDFSNTEAFF
>TRBJ1-1|.|TRBV18
CASSLQVPVENTEAFF
>TRBJ2-2|.|TRBV5-1
CASSLVGADTGELFF
>TRBJ1-4|.|TRBV7-2
CASSLERNEKLFF
>TRBJ1-1|.|TRBV11-3
CASSDGQGANTEAFF
>TRBJ2-2|.|TRBV30
CAWSVFPGGTGELFF
>TRBJ1-2|.|TRBV9
CASGREGLIYGYTF